One sample yielded the 23 T cell receptor beta chains listed below, sequenced in a study of T cell responses to AZD1222 COVID-19 vaccine. Repertoires were generated with immunoSEQ multiplex PCR, while TCRdb's copy carries only in-frame clones and drops some. This sample has under 200,000 clones, with more than 80% found just once. The sequencing here drew on peripheral blood, taken 28 days after the second dose of the MenACWY control vaccine. The receptors were gathered from an adult who received the MenACWY meningococcal vaccine as a control.

This chain connects TRBV18 to TRBJ1-6, with 8 bases that match TRBD1. Germline assignment: CDR1 KGHSH and CDR2 LQKENI. CDR3 length: 15 residues. The trim removed 6 bases at V and 10 bases at J, leaving 11 bases unmatched. CDR3 coding DNA: TGTGCCAGCTCCACGGACAGGGTACAGTACTCACCCCTCCACTTT. It specifies CASSTDRVQYSPLHF.

The chain has TRBV2 and TRBJ1-2; D might be TRBD1 (5 bases). The V gene lost 5 bases and the J gene lost 4 bases, with 20 bases spanning the gap. The CDR3 contains 16 residues. CDR1 is SNHLY and CDR2 is FYNNEI in the germline V gene. In DNA, the CDR3 is TGTGCCAGCAGTCTAAGTACGACAGCATCCTCCTATGGCTACACCTTC. This translates into CASSLSTTASSYGYTF.

In DNA form, the CDR3 reads TGTGCCAGCAGCAAAGGACAGGCATACAATGAGCAGTTCTTC. Translating it yields CASSKGQAYNEQFF. The chain carries TRBV11-2 and TRBJ2-1, with TRBD1 matching over 7 bases. After removal of 5 bases from V and 4 bases from J, the junction contained 5 bases not matched to a gene. CDR1 is SGHAT and CDR2 is FQNNGV in the germline V gene. The CDR3 has 14 amino acids.

The chain recombines TRBV9 with TRBJ2-5, with 7 positions matching TRBD2. Per germline, CDR1 SGDLS and CDR2 YYNGEE. This CDR3 comprises 14 residues. V lost 4 bases, J lost 4 bases, and 7 bases stayed unmatched. The chain's CDR3 is CASSLTTSRETQYF. The CDR3 region has the DNA TGTGCCAGCAGCCTGACGACTAGCCGAGAGACCCAGTACTTC.

The chain employs TRBV5-4 and TRBJ2-1; 8 nucleotides agree with TRBD2. CDR3 size: 20 residues. Germline trimming cut 4 bases from V and 0 bases from J; bases unmatched to any gene: 18. Germline assignment: CDR1 SGHNT and CDR2 YYREEE (reference sequence). The CDR3 sequence: CASSLGVGSGTLSSYNEQFF. The DNA for the CDR3 is TGTGCCAGCAGCCTGGGGGTGGGTAGCGGGACCCTGAGCTCCTACAATGAGCAGTTCTTC.

The V gene is TRBV3-1 (or the pseudogene TRBV3-2), the J gene TRBJ2-7; 7 positions agree with TRBD1. The CDR3 spans 14 residues. V was clipped by 4 bases and J by 2 bases; unmatched bases: 5. CDR1 is LGHDT, CDR2 YNNKEL, per germline (reference sequence). Written as DNA, the CDR3 is TGTGCCAGCAGCCCACGGGACAGAGCCTACGAGCAGTACTTC. Amino acids: CASSPRDRAYEQYF.

This chain links TRBV5-1 with TRBJ1-2, with no clear D. The CDR3 covers 13 residues. Germline V gene lookup returns CDR1 SGHRS and CDR2 YFSETQ. Trimming left V 2 bases short and J 5 bases short, with 10 bases between. CDR3 protein: CASSFGAAYGYTF. In nucleotides, the CDR3 is TGCGCCAGCAGCTTTGGAGCAGCATATGGCTACACCTTC.

The J gene is TRBJ1-4, the V gene TRBV9, with 7 bases aligning to TRBD1. Germline CDR1 SGDLS, CDR2 YYNGEE. This CDR3 spans 15 amino acids. J was trimmed by 0 bases and V by 3 bases; bases with no gene match: 2. The CDR3 coding sequence is TGTGCCAGCAGCGGCGGACAGGCAACTAATGAAAAACTGTTTTTT. It is translated as CASSGGQATNEKLFF. Combining the CDR3 with reference TRBV9 and TRBJ1-4 gives the whole variable domain DSGVTQTPKHLITATGQRVTLRCSPRSGDLSVYWYQQSLDQGLQFLIQYYNGEERAKGNILERFSAQQFPDLHSELNLSSLELGDSALYFCASSGGQATNEKLFFGSGTQLSVL.

The rearrangement joins TRBV11-2 to TRBJ1-4; possibly TRBD1 for D (5 bases). The CDR3 is 15 residues long. Per germline, CDR1 SGHAT and CDR2 FQNNGV. The V and J ends lost 5 bases and 5 bases respectively, with 15 bases between them. This chain's CDR3 is CASSPSWGSNEKLFF. The CDR3 nucleotides are TGTGCCAGCAGCCCCTCATGGGGGAGCAATGAAAAACTGTTTTTT.

This chain uses TRBV5-4 with TRBJ2-2; D perhaps matches TRBD1 (5 bases). The V end lost 1 base, the J end lost 0 bases, and 7 bases lay between the germline ends. CDR1 is SGHNT and CDR2 is YYREEE in the germline V gene (reference sequence). CDR3 length equals 15 residues. The CDR3 region is CASSLLRANTGELFF. CDR3 sequence (DNA): TGTGCCAGCAGCTTGCTCAGGGCGAACACCGGGGAGCTGTTTTTT.

V is TRBV19 and J is TRBJ1-5; perhaps TRBD1 as D (5 bases). Germline-derived CDR1 and CDR2 are LNHDA and SQIVND (reference sequence). V lost 3 bases to trimming and J lost 6 bases, with 9 bases between them. This CDR3 has 13 residues. The CDR3 coding sequence is TGTGCCAGTAGTATCCAGGGCCGTCAGCCCCAGCATTTT. Residues: CASSIQGRQPQHF. The variable domain in full, completed from reference TRBV19 and TRBJ1-5, reads DGGITQSPKYLFRKEGQNVTLSCEQNLNHDAMYWYRQDPGQGLRLIYYSQIVNDFQKGDIAEGYSVSREKKESFPLTVTSAQKNPTAFYLCASSIQGRQPQHFGDGTRLSIL.

V and J are TRBV28 and TRBJ1-4, with a weak D call TRBD1 (5 bases). The CDR3 length is 15 residues. CDR1 and CDR2 from the germline V gene are MDHEN and SYDVKM. V was shortened by 5 bases and J by 2 bases, with 12 bases between the two germline ends. CDR3 in DNA: TGTGCCAGCAGTACGCAGGGTTCCACTAATGAAAAACTGTTTTTT. It encodes CASSTQGSTNEKLFF.

The rearrangement uses TRBV23-1 and TRBJ2-2; 12 bases are shared with TRBD2. TRBV23-1 is assigned to the ORF class and has an uncertain function. The CDR3 consists of 18 residues. J gave up 4 bases and V 2 bases, and 8 bases lay outside the gene matches. In nucleotides, the CDR3 is TGCGCCAGCAGTCAAGCGACTAGCGGGAGACGAAGCACCGGGGAGCTGTTTTTT. This gives the protein CASSQATSGRRSTGELFF.

V is TRBV9 and J is TRBJ1-3, with no clear D. CDR1 is SGDLS and CDR2 is YYNGEE in the germline V gene. V was cut by 0 bases and J by 2 bases, with 9 bases left in between. The CDR3 extends over 15 amino acids. CDR3 protein: CASSVDSAAGNTIYF. CDR3 nucleotides: TGTGCCAGCAGCGTAGATTCGGCGGCTGGAAACACCATATATTTT.

The J gene is TRBJ2-1, the V gene TRBV6-2 or TRBV6-3; a possible D gene is TRBD1 (6 bases). Germline lookup yields CDR1 MNHEY and CDR2 SVGEGT. V was pared by 4 bases and J by 2 bases, with 12 bases between. CDR3 length: 15 amino acids. The CDR3 DNA sequence: TGTGCCAGCAGTTCCTGGACAGCCACCTACAATGAGCAGTTCTTC. It encodes CASSSWTATYNEQFF.

The genes are TRBV19 and TRBJ1-5, with TRBD1 matching over 7 bases. Germline loops: CDR1 LNHDA, CDR2 SQIVND (reference sequence). The CDR3 loop spans 16 amino acids. The trim removed 7 bases at V and 0 bases at J, leaving 9 bases unmatched. CDR3 region: CASIKKGAASNQPQHF. The CDR3 region has the DNA TGTGCCAGTATCAAGAAGGGGGCAGCTAGCAATCAGCCCCAGCATTTT.

This chain connects TRBV13 to TRBJ1-3; perhaps TRBD1 as D (6 bases). Between the trimmed V and J ends, which lost 4 bases and 1 base, there was a span of 11 bases. This CDR3 region has 15 residues. Germline CDR1 is PRHDT and CDR2 is FYEKMQ (reference sequence). CDR3 amino acids: CASSSRGLSGNTIYF. CDR3 bases: TGTGCCAGCAGCTCAAGGGGGTTATCTGGAAACACCATATATTTT.

The chain couples TRBV11-1 to TRBJ1-3; 7 bases fit TRBD1. The CDR3 extends over 16 amino acids. Germline CDR1 and CDR2: SGHAT and FQDESV (reference sequence). J lost 0 bases, V lost 5 bases, and 7 bases had no gene match. CDR3 sequence (DNA): TGTGCCAGCAGCCAGCCGGGACAGAGCTCTGGAAACACCATATATTTT. Its protein is CASSQPGQSSGNTIYF.

The chain carries TRBV27 and TRBJ2-1; 7 nucleotides line up with TRBD2. After removal of 1 base from V and 6 bases from J, the junction contained 9 bases not matched to a gene. Germline CDR1 and CDR2: MNHEY and SMNVEV (reference sequence). The CDR3 is made up of 16 amino acids. The DNA for the CDR3 is TGTGCCAGCAGTTTATATGGCGGGAGCGGGCCCAATGAGCAGTTCTTC. Its translation is CASSLYGGSGPNEQFF.

The sample holds a few counts of this clone. This sequence joins TRBV2 and TRBJ1-5, with a tentative D call TRBD1 (6 bases). This CDR3 region has 15 residues. Germline CDR1 SNHLY, CDR2 FYNNEI. The V end lost 2 bases, the J end lost 5 bases, and 13 bases lay between the germline ends. CDR3 residues: CASSEPRGEYQPQHF. CDR3 in DNA: TGTGCCAGCAGTGAACCCAGGGGAGAATATCAGCCCCAGCATTTT.

V is TRBV19 and J is TRBJ2-5; 11 nucleotides align to TRBD2. V gave up 3 bases and J gave up 5 bases; unmatched junction bases: 5. CDR3 length: 15 amino acids. The germline CDR1 and CDR2 sequences are LNHDA and SQIVND (reference sequence). CDR3 sequence: CASSITSGRGETQYF. DNA of the CDR3: TGTGCCAGTAGTATTACTAGCGGGAGAGGGGAGACCCAGTACTTC.

This clone was recorded once. The chain employs TRBV5-1 and TRBJ2-2, with unresolved D. In germline, CDR1 is SGHRS, CDR2 YFSETQ. V dropped 6 bases and J dropped 1 base, with 7 bases sitting between them. The CDR3 sequence is 13 residues long. DNA of the CDR3: TGCGCCAGCAAAAAACAGAACACCGGGGAGCTGTTTTTT. It codes for CASKKQNTGELFF.

The chain uses TRBV25-1 and TRBJ2-5; the D is unclear. Trimming shortened V by 3 bases and J by 4 bases, and 9 bases separated the two germline ends. The CDR3 has 13 amino acids. Per germline, CDR1 MGHDK and CDR2 SYGVNS. CDR3 sequence: CASSEGKGETQYF. CDR3 DNA: TGTGCCAGCAGTGAGGGTAAGGGAGAGACCCAGTACTTC.